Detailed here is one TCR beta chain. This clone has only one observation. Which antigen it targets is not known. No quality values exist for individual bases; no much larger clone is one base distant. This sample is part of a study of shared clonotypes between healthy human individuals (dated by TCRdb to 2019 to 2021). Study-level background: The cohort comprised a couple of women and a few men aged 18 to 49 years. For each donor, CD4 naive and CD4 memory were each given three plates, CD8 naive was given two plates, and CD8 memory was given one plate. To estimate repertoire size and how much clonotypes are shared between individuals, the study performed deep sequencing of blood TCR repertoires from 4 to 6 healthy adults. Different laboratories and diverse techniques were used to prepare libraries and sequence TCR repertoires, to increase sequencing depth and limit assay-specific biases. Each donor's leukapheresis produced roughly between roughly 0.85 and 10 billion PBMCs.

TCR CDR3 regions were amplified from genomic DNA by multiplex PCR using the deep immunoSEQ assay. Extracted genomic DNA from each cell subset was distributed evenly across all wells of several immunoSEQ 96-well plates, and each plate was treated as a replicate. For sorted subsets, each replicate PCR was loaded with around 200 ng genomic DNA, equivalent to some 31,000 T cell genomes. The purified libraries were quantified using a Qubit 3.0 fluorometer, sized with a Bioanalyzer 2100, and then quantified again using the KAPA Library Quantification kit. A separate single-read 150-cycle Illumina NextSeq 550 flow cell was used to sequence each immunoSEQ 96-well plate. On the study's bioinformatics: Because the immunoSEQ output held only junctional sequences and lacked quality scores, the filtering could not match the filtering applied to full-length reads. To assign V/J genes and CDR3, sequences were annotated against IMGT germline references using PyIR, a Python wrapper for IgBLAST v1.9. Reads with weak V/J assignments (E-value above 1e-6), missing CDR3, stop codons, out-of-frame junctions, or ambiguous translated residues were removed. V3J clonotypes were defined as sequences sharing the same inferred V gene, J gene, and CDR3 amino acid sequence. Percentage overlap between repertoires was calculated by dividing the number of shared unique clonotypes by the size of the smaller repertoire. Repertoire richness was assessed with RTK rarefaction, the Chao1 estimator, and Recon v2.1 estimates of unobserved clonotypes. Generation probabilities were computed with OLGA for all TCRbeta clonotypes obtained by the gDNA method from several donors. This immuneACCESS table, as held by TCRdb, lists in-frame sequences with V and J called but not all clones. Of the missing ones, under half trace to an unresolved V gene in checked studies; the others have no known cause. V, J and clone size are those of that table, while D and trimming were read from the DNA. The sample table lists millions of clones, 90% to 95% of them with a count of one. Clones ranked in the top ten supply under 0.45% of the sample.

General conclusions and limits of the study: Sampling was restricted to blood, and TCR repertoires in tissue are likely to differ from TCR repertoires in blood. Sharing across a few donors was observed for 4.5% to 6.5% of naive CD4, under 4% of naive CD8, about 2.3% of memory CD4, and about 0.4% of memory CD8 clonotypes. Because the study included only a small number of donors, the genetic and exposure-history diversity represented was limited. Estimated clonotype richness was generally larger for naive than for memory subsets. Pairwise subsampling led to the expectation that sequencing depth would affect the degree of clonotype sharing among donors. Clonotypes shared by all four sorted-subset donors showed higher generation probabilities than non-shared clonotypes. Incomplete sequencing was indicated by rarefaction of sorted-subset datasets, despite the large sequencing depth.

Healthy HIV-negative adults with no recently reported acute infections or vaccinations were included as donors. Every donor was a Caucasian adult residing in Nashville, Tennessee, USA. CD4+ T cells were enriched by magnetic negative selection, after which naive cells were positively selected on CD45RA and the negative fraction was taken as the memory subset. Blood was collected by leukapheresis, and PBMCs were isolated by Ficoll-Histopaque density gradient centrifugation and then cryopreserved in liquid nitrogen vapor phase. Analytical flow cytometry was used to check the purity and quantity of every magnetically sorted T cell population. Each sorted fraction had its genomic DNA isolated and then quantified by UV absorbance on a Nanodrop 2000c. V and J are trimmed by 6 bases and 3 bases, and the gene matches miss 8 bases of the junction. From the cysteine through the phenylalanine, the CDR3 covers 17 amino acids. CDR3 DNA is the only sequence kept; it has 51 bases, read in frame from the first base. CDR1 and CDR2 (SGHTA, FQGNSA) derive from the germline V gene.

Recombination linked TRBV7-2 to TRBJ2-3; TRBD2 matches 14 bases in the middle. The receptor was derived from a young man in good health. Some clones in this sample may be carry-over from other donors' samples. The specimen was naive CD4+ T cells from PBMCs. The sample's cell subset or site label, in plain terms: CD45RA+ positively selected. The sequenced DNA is TGTGCCAGCAGGAGGCCGGGACTAGCGGGAGTTACAGATACGCAGTATTTT. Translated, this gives CASRRPGLAGVTDTQYF.